What follows are 5 T cell receptor beta chains derived from one specimen sequenced in a study of identical twins (TCRdb year 2016). Receptor libraries were prepared by 5' RACE. This sample was sequenced with an Illumina HiSeq 2000. TCRdb trimmed public reads at Q25 via fastp, called clones via MiXCR and kept in-frame beta chains. For every CDR3 protein sequence, its rows merge into one entry that carries the most common genes and DNA. This sample comprises about 530,000 distinct CDR3 sequences, 12% to 15% of them detected only once. 0.44% of the sample is taken by the ten largest. This sample also belongs to another study, concerning yellow fever vaccine responses in identical twins.

Sequencing was carried out using CD4+ T cells sorted from blood. These receptors were taken from a woman younger than 35 in good health.

This clonotype was detected a few times. This CDR3 is CASSYRDRGGEQFF. In DNA, the CDR3 is TGCGCCAGCAGCTACCGGGACAGGGGGGGTGAGCAGTTCTTC. V is TRBV5-1 and J is TRBJ2-1; 11 bases align to TRBD1. There are 14 residues in the CDR3. The V gene's germline CDR1 is SGHRS and CDR2 YFSETQ. V shed 3 bases, J shed 9 bases, and the junction held 5 bases outside the gene matches.

Only a few counts were recorded for this clonotype. The chain employs TRBV7-9 and TRBJ2-7, with 7 nucleotides matching TRBD2. The V and J ends lost 3 bases and 6 bases, in that order; junction bases with no gene match: 14. Germline V gene data show CDR1 as SEHNR and CDR2 as FQNEAQ (reference sequence). The CDR3 contains 16 residues. As DNA, the CDR3 is TGTGCCAGCAGCTTCCTTATTTTGGCGGGAGATGCCGAGCAGTACTTC. The encoded protein is CASSFLILAGDAEQYF. Full variable domain (rest looked up from reference TRBV7-9 and TRBJ2-7): DTGVSQNPRHKITKRGQNVTFRCDPISEHNRLYWYRQTLGQGPEFLTYFQNEAQLEKSRLLSDRFSAERPKGSFSTLEIQRTEQGDSAMYLCASSFLILAGDAEQYFGPGTRLTVT.

This chain joins TRBV21-1 and TRBJ2-1; TRBD2 was called by the table and not checked on the DNA. TRBV21-1 is termed a pseudogene. The CDR3 runs 18 residues. CDR3 in amino acids: CASSKVHKREVNYNEQFF. The DNA of the CDR3 is TGTGCCAGCAGCAAAGTCCATAAGCGGGAGGTAAACTACAATGAGCAGTTCTTC.

This clonotype was counted only a few times. The CDR3 sequence is CASSPQRTTDTQYF. The CDR3 nucleotides are TGTGCCAGCTCACCCCAGCGGACCACAGATACGCAGTATTTT. The gene calls are TRBV18 and TRBJ2-3; tentative D call: TRBD2 (5 bases). Trimming stripped 3 bases from V and 2 bases from J, with 9 bases between. The CDR3 contains 14 residues. Per germline, CDR1 KGHSH and CDR2 LQKENI.

This rearrangement joins TRBV29-1 to TRBJ2-2, with D possibly matching TRBD2 (5 bases). Per germline, CDR1 SQVTM and CDR2 ANQGSEA. Between the trimmed V and J ends, which lost 7 bases and 2 bases, there was a span of 14 bases. The CDR3 has 14 amino acids. The CDR3 DNA reads TGCAGCGCCGGGAATCTACAAAACACCGGGGAGCTGTTTTTT. It codes for CSAGNLQNTGELFF.